This T cell receptor (beta chain) was retrieved from a study of spatial heterogeneity in lung cancer. The study, taken as a whole, reports: The study found that expanded intratumoral alpha and beta TCR counts tracked tumor mutation counts.

Individually, TCR cDNA molecules were each labelled with a unique molecular identifier. MiXCR was run by TCRdb on the 5' RACE reads, yielding one entry per CDR3 protein. The data show thousands of distinct CDR3 sequences, with 27% seen just once and 20% to 25% held by the top ten. The CDR3 runs 15 residues. The ends were cut back, 0 bases at V and 6 bases at J, with 15 bases in the middle. Germline values: CDR1 SGDLS, CDR2 YYNGEE. Sample time point: sample taken at primary tumor resection. Unsorted whole RNA from tumor, nontumor lung or frozen PBMC underwent sequencing. This clonotype is medium-sized in the sample. The antigen remains undetermined.

The rearrangement joins TRBV9 to TRBJ1-2, with a tentative D call TRBD1 (5 bases). This material consisted of lung tumor tissue, taken at surgery. The source is a male donor with early-stage non-small cell lung cancer. The CDR3 here is CASSVGQGRYDGYTF. CDR3 coding DNA: TGTGCCAGCAGCGTAGGTCAGGGAAGGTACGATGGCTACACCTTC.